The table lists the clone carrying this TCR beta chain with a few counts. The germline V gene encodes CDR1 MDHEN and CDR2 SYDVKM. The V and J ends lost 6 bases and 0 bases respectively, with 18 bases between them. The CDR3 length is 17 residues. This entry belongs to a study of T-cell reconstitution after alpha-beta-depleted transplantation in children. Unique molecular identifiers featured in how the TCRbeta library was prepared. TCRdb ran MiXCR on the PCR reads and lists one entry per CDR3 protein. The sample has around 400,000 distinct CDR3 sequences, roughly 10% seen once. The clonotype was recovered from a human donor who donated a stem cell graft to a child with acute myeloid leukemia. The sequenced sample was PBMCs from the stem cell graft donor, obtained from the stem cell graft. The chain joins TRBV28 to TRBJ2-1, with D perhaps matching TRBD2 (6 bases). The CDR3 bases are TGTGCCAGCAGCCCCAGAAGATGGGGAGGCTCCTACAATGAGCAGTTCTTC. Amino acid sequence: CASSPRRWGGSYNEQFF. The variable domain in full, completed from reference TRBV28 and TRBJ2-1, reads DVKVTQSSRYLVKRTGEKVFLECVQDMDHENMFWYRQDPGLGLRLIYFSYDVKMKEKGDIPEGYSVSREKKERFSLILESASTNQTSMYLCASSPRRWGGSYNEQFFGPGTRLTVL.